This T cell receptor (beta chain) came from a study of OX40 agonist ivuxolimab in advanced cancers. The data were produced by immunoSEQ multiplex PCR, yet TCRdb's version contains in-frame clones alone and is incomplete. Of about 7,000 clones detected, 76% appear once; the ten largest clones hold about two fifths. The junction had 0 bases not matched to a gene; V was cut back by 1 base and J by 0 bases. The germline CDR1 and CDR2 sequences are LGHNA and YNFKEQ. The CDR3 length is 16 residues. The clonotype originates from an adult with an advanced solid tumor such as melanoma, head and neck, liver or kidney cancer. The rearrangement uses TRBV4-2 and TRBJ2-6, with 7 bases that match TRBD2. This sample comprised CD4+ or CD8+ T cells sorted from blood, obtained in a trial of the OX40 agonist ivuxolimab. The CDR3 DNA reads as TGTGCCAGCAGCCAAGGCGGGAGCTCTGGGGCCAACGTCCTGACTTTC. Translation: CASSQGGSSGANVLTF.